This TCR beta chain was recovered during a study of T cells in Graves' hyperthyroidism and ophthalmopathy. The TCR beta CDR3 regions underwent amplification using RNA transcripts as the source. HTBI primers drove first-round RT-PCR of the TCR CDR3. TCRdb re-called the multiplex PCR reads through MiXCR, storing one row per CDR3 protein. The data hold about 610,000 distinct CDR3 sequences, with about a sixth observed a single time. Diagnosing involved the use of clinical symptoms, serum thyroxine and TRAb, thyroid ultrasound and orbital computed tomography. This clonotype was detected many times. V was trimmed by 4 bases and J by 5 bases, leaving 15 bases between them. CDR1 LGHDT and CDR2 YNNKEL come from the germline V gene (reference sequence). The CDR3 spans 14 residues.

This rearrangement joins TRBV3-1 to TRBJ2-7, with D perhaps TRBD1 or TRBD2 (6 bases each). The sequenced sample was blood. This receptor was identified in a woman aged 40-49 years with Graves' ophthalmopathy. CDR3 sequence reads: CASSPSQGGNEQYF. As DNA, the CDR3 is TGTGCCAGCAGCCCCTCACAGGGAGGTAACGAGCAGTACTTC.